This T cell receptor beta chain was obtained from a study of graft-versus-host responses after intestinal transplantation. Repertoires were generated with immunoSEQ multiplex PCR, while TCRdb's copy carries only in-frame clones and drops some. Among 70,000 to 80,000 clones, about 92% were seen once, and the ten largest hold under 1.5%. CDR1 is SGHDT and CDR2 is YYEEEE in the germline V gene. The J segment lost 6 bases and the V segment lost 7 bases, leaving 11 bases of the junction unmatched. The CDR3 has 14 amino acids. As to this clone: Its antigen is not identified.

Sequencing was performed on unstimulated CD8+ T cells sorted from spleen or lymph node cells, taken before intestinal transplant. This TCR was sampled from a human donor who received an intestinal transplant. The chain has TRBV5-6 and TRBJ1-1; the match to TRBD1 covers 8 bases. CDR3 region: CASRRKQGDAEAFF. The CDR3 coding sequence is TGTGCCAGCCGGAGGAAACAGGGGGACGCTGAAGCTTTCTTT. The full variable domain, completed using reference TRBV5-6 and TRBJ1-1, is DAGVTQSPTHLIKTRGQQVTLRCSPKSGHDTVSWYQQALGQGPQFIFQYYEEEERQRGNFPDRFSGHQFPNYSSELNVNALLLGDSALYLCASRRKQGDAEAFFGQGTRLTVV.